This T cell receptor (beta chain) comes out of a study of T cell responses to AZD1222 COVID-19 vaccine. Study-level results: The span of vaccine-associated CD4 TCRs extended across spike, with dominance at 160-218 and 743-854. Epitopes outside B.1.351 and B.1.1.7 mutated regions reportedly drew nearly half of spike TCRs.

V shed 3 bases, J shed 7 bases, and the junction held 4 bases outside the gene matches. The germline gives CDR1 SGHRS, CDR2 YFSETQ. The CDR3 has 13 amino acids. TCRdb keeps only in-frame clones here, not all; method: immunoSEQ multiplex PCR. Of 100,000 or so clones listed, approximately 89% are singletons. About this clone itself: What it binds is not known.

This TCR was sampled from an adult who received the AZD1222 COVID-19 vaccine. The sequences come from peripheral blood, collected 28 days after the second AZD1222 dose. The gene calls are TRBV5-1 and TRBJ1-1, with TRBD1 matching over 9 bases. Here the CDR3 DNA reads TGCGCCAGCAGCTCGTGGGGACAGGGTGAAGCTTTCTTT. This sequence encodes CASSSWGQGEAFF.